This entry lists 18 T cell receptor beta chains sequenced from one sample in a study of vaccination and CD4 T cells after COVID-19. These TCRs' antigens remain unknown. Treatment reported: roughly 10-day PBMC culture with coronavirus spike peptide pools or control peptides (ViraFEST assay). Cultured CD4+ T cell DNA underwent sequencing with the Oncomine TCR Beta short-read assay. Each CDR3 protein gets one entry after TCRdb re-called the PCR reads with MiXCR. The table records 12,000 to 15,000 distinct CDR3 sequences, over 65% of them present only once. Sequencing input: CD4+ T cells from blood, cultured in vitro. Receptor source: a human donor who had recovered from COVID-19.

This clonotype was picked up one time. V and J are TRBV27 and TRBJ1-6; no clear D. The CDR3 contains 15 residues. Germline lookup yields CDR1 MNHEY and CDR2 SMNVEV (reference sequence). V was clipped by 3 bases and J by 2 bases, with 8 bases between them. CDR3 DNA: TGTGCCAGCAGTTTTCAACAGCCCTATAATTCACCCCTCCACTTT. Amino acid sequence: CASSFQQPYNSPLHF.

The genes are TRBV29-1 and TRBJ2-7, with D perhaps given as TRBD1 or TRBD2 (5 bases each). Germline CDR1 reads SQVTM; CDR2 reads ANQGSEA. The CDR3 is 13 amino acids. V was cut by 7 bases and J by 1 base, with 14 bases left in between. CDR3 amino acids: CSAGTGASYEQYF. The CDR3 DNA reads TGCAGCGCCGGTACCGGGGCTTCCTACGAGCAGTACTTC.

V and J are TRBV7-2 and TRBJ1-2; D possibly corresponds to TRBD1 (5 bases). Germline V gives CDR1 SGHTA, CDR2 FQGNSA. The length of the CDR3 is 13 residues. Trimming shortened V by 3 bases and J by 2 bases, and 7 bases separated the two germline ends. CDR3 coding DNA: TGTGCCAGCAGCTTGGGGGTCAACTATGGCTACACCTTC. Translating gives CASSLGVNYGYTF.

The gene calls are TRBV27 and TRBJ1-4, with TRBD1 matching 11 bases. The junction had 4 bases not matched to a gene; V was cut back by 4 bases and J by 6 bases. The germline V gene encodes CDR1 MNHEY and CDR2 SMNVEV (reference sequence). The CDR3 extends over 15 amino acids. The CDR3 DNA is TGTGCCAGCAGTTCCTGGACAGGGGGCGATGAAAAACTGTTTTTT. Translation: CASSSWTGGDEKLFF. The full variable domain, rest sourced from reference TRBV27 and TRBJ1-4, is EAQVTQNPRYLITVTGKKLTVTCSQNMNHEYMSWYRQDPGLGLRQIYYSMNVEVTDKGDVPEGYKVSRKEKRNFPLILESPSPNQTSLYFCASSSWTGGDEKLFFGSGTQLSVL.

CDR3 bases: TGTGCCAGCAGCTTACAAACCAGGGGGTACACCGGGGAGCTGTTTTTT. Protein sequence: CASSLQTRGYTGELFF. V usage is TRBV7-2 and J usage is TRBJ2-2; TRBD1 aligns across 7 bases. The CDR3 contains 16 residues. The J segment lost 3 bases and the V segment lost 2 bases, leaving 6 bases of the junction unmatched. Per germline, CDR1 SGHTA and CDR2 FQGNSA. Together with reference TRBV7-2 and TRBJ2-2, the CDR3 gives the full variable domain: GAGVSQSPSNKVTEKGKDVELRCDPISGHTALYWYRQSLGQGLEFLIYFQGNSAPDKSGLPSDRFSAERTGGSVSTLTIQRTQQEDSAVYLCASSLQTRGYTGELFFGEGSRLTVL.

The chain combines TRBV10-3 with TRBJ1-5, with D unclear. The V gene's germline CDR1 is ENHRY and CDR2 SYGVKD. This CDR3 spans 13 amino acids. The V and J ends lost 2 bases and 2 bases respectively, with 4 bases between them. Here the CDR3 reads CAISEAGNQPQHF. In DNA, the CDR3 is TGTGCCATCAGTGAGGCAGGCAATCAGCCCCAGCATTTT.

This clonotype was seen just once. CDR3 protein: CSVGSRTYEQYF. CDR3 nucleotides: TGCAGCGTTGGTAGTCGGACCTACGAGCAGTACTTC. V gene TRBV29-1 combines with J gene TRBJ2-7; no clear D. The V gene's germline CDR1 is SQVTM and CDR2 ANQGSEA. Trimming took 4 bases from V and 2 from J, leaving 9 bases between them. The CDR3 consists of 12 residues.

This clonotype is deemed medium-sized. The chain uses TRBV10-3 and TRBJ2-5, with D possibly TRBD2 on 7 matching bases. Germline V CDR1 and CDR2: ENHRY, SYGVKD. The CDR3 is made up of 14 amino acids. V lost 3 bases and J 4 bases, leaving 12 bases between the germline ends. CDR3 nucleotide sequence: TGTGCCATCAGTGAAGGGGGAGGGGTAGAGACCCAGTACTTC. Protein: CAISEGGGVETQYF.

This clonotype is large. The chain employs TRBV5-1 and TRBJ1-1, with 10 nucleotides matching TRBD1. This CDR3 contains 18 residues. Losses at the gene ends were 3 bases for V and 0 bases for J; bases not matched to a gene: 11. The germline gives CDR1 SGHRS, CDR2 YFSETQ. In nucleotides, the CDR3 is TGCGCCAGCAGCTGGGCGACAGGGGGCAGAGTGGTGAACACTGAAGCTTTCTTT. As protein: CASSWATGGRVVNTEAFF. Filled out from reference TRBV5-1 and TRBJ1-1, the complete variable domain reads KAGVTQTPRYLIKTRGQQVTLSCSPISGHRSVSWYQQTPGQGLQFLFEYFSETQRNKGNFPGRFSGRQFSNSRSEMNVSTLELGDSALYLCASSWATGGRVVNTEAFFGQGTRLTVV.

This clonotype has just a few counts. The chain couples TRBV20-1 to TRBJ1-2; 7 bases are a match to TRBD1. This CDR3 is built from 13 residues. From germline, CDR1 is DFQATT and CDR2 SNEGSKA (reference sequence). After removal of 3 bases from V and 4 bases from J, the junction contained 5 bases not matched to a gene. This chain's CDR3 is CSARPTGAYGYTF. In nucleotides, the CDR3 is TGCAGTGCTAGGCCCACAGGGGCCTATGGCTACACCTTC.

The genes are TRBV24-1 and TRBJ1-2, with 7 bases matching TRBD1. J gave up 6 bases and V 10 bases, and 19 bases lay outside the gene matches. The CDR3 is 16 amino acids. Germline lookup yields CDR1 KGHDR and CDR2 SFDVKD. CDR3: CATRDSRTGLGDGYTF. The CDR3 DNA follows: TGTGCCACTAGGGATTCCCGGACAGGCCTAGGAGATGGCTACACCTTC.

The V call is TRBV20-1, the J call TRBJ2-1; TRBD2 agrees at 7 bases. The V segment lost 3 bases and the J segment 0 bases; nucleotides outside the gene matches: 11. Germline CDR1 and CDR2: DFQATT and SNEGSKA (reference sequence). This CDR3 spans 17 amino acids. The CDR3 coding sequence is TGCAGTGCTAGGGTCCTAGCGGCCGCGAGCTCCTACAATGAGCAGTTCTTC. This encodes CSARVLAAASSYNEQFF.

In this sample, this clonotype turned up once. The gene calls are TRBV18 and TRBJ1-1; D perhaps matches TRBD1 (6 bases). V dropped 3 bases and J dropped 0 bases, with 14 bases sitting between them. This CDR3 is built from 16 residues. The germline CDR1 and CDR2 sequences are KGHSH and LQKENI. CDR3 in amino acids: CASSPKAGALNTEAFF. The CDR3 DNA follows: TGTGCCAGCTCACCCAAGGCAGGGGCATTGAACACTGAAGCTTTCTTT.

The rearrangement uses TRBV12-3 or TRBV12-4 and TRBJ1-5; possibly TRBD1 for D (6 bases). This CDR3 has 15 residues. V was trimmed by 1 base and J by 1 base, leaving 8 bases between them. The CDR3 spells CASSLGGASNQPQHF. In nucleotides, the CDR3 is TGTGCCAGCAGTTTAGGGGGGGCGAGCAATCAGCCCCAGCATTTT.

The genes are TRBV19 and TRBJ1-5; no clear D gene. V shed 3 bases and J shed 0 bases, with 9 bases lying between them. The V gene's germline CDR1 is LNHDA and CDR2 SQIVND (reference sequence). The CDR3 loop spans 15 amino acids. The CDR3 DNA reads as TGTGCCAGTAGTATCTGGACGCATAGCAATCAGCCCCAGCATTTT. Translated: CASSIWTHSNQPQHF.

The chain combines TRBV20-1 with TRBJ1-5; a weak D match, TRBD1 (6 bases). Germline CDR1 reads DFQATT; CDR2 reads SNEGSKA (reference sequence). The ends were cut back, 6 bases at V and 7 bases at J, with 22 bases in the middle. CDR3 length: 15 amino acids. This chain's CDR3 is CSAQQQTGGRQPQHF. In DNA, the CDR3 is TGCAGTGCGCAACAACAAACGGGGGGCAGGCAGCCCCAGCATTTT.

This chain connects TRBV6-1 to TRBJ1-1; 7 positions match TRBD1. V lost 6 bases to trimming and J lost 0 bases; unmatched junction nucleotides: 10. Germline V gene sequence: CDR1 MNHNS, CDR2 SASEGT. This CDR3 is built from 16 residues. The CDR3 sequence is CASRTQQGSMNTEAFF. The CDR3 DNA follows: TGTGCCAGCAGGACTCAACAGGGGTCCATGAACACTGAAGCTTTCTTT.

The CDR3 DNA reads as TGTGCCAGTAGTTCAACAGGGGTCGGGGCCCTTACATACGAGCAGTACTTC. Its protein is CASSSTGVGALTYEQYF. The chain is built from TRBV19 and TRBJ2-7, with TRBD1 identical over 7 bases. Losses at the gene ends were 5 bases for V and 4 bases for J; bases not matched to a gene: 17. This CDR3 comprises 17 residues. Germline CDR1 and CDR2: LNHDA and SQIVND (reference sequence).